The T cell receptor (beta chain) described here comes from a study of blood T cell repertoires in COVID-19. At the level of the study: Some COVID-19 samples were acute and others convalescent; all came from the United States, Italy and Spain. T cells, B-cell-depleted T cells, or PBMCs supplied cDNA or gDNA.

Original data processing: Researchers report that nucleated cell counts were estimated from reference gene primer amplification. TCRdb's copy holds only in-frame clones and misses some; the assay was immunoSEQ multiplex PCR. Clone size and V and J calls were adopted from that table, with D and trimming inferred from the DNA. The table records 95,000 to 150,000 clones, around 77% of them present only once. The V and J ends lost 1 base and 1 base respectively, with 14 bases between them. This CDR3 spans 16 amino acids. Germline assignment: CDR1 MNHNS and CDR2 SASEGT. The receptor comes from a human donor in a cohort sampled during active COVID-19. The chain combines TRBV6-1 with TRBJ2-7; tentatively, D is TRBD2 (6 bases). The specimen was peripheral blood. CDR3 residues: CASSEGRRGPSYEQYF. The CDR3 DNA sequence: TGTGCCAGCAGTGAAGGTAGGCGGGGTCCATCCTACGAGCAGTACTTC.